This T cell receptor beta chain was sequenced in a study of cytomegalovirus exposure and HLA in healthy donors (dated by TCRdb to the late 2010s). Looking at the study overall: A later analysis indicated that the 120 or so validation repertoires were generated on the platform also employed for the 700 or so repertoires of the first cohort. The study aimed to test whether signatures of past pathogen exposure could be identified by cataloging public T cell receptors. In addition to the first cohort of around 670 subjects, a separate validation cohort of some 120 different subjects was used. To predict cytomegalovirus infection status, the study combined high-throughput TCR immunosequencing, statistical association of individual TCRs with disease status, and machine learning.

V is shortened by 1 base, J by 2 bases, and the region joining them spans 6 bases. The CDR3, cysteine through phenylalanine, is 13 amino acids long. The kept DNA is CDR3 alone, 39 bases in frame from the first base. The germline V gene sets CDR1 to SGHRS and CDR2 to YFSETQ. Here is what the overall study found, with its caveats: The classifier was reported to diagnose cytomegalovirus status with high specificity and sensitivity in both the original and validation cohorts. The validation cohort had no HLA typing available for a later analysis, so co-occurrence within that cohort was assessed over all 130 or so repertoires. The authors suggested that the approach could potentially be generalized to other disease states and immunological phenotypes. A few of the identified cytomegalovirus-associated TCR beta chains were confirmed in vitro to be specific for cytomegalovirus antigens. While some public TCRs were present in many individuals, most TCR sequences turned up only very rarely across donors. Of the cluster scores, roughly 93% were above 0 in a later analysis, which found that TCRs clustered in the first cohort also tended to co-occur in the 120 or so validation repertoires. In the study, some 160 TCR beta chains were listed as associated with cytomegalovirus.

Libraries were prepared through the immunoSEQ multiplex PCR assay. As for the authors' bioinformatics: To diagnose cytomegalovirus status from the catalog of TCR beta chain sequences, a statistical classification framework was built. Entries here come from immuneACCESS through TCRdb and include only in-frame sequences with V and J called. Some clones fail to appear in such tables; in the studies checked, an unresolved V gene covers under half of the shortfall, and the cause of the remainder is unknown. V and J calls and clone size are as listed in that table; D and trimming were resolved from the DNA. The sample table shows some 310,000 clones, and roughly 86% are seen once. In total, the top ten clones hold about 0.96% of the sample. Regarding this clone: What this receptor recognizes is not known. No base-level quality is on record; no much larger clone is a single base apart.

Donors formed part of the validation cohort, which comprised fewer than 150 subjects and was distinct from the first cohort of 670 or so subjects. This clonotype was sampled from a man aged 30-40 years in good health and CMV-seronegative. Sequenced sample: PBMCs. Recombination linked TRBV5-1 to TRBJ1-1, with no confident D gene call. Here is the DNA: TGCGCCAGCAGCTTGCAGGCCAACACTGAAGCTTTCTTT. Protein translation: CASSLQANTEAFF. Beyond the CDR3, the reference TRBV5-1 and TRBJ1-1 genes provide the residues; the full variable domain reads: KAGVTQTPRYLIKTRGQQVTLSCSPISGHRSVSWYQQTPGQGLQFLFEYFSETQRNKGNFPGRFSGRQFSNSRSEMNVSTLELGDSALYLCASSLQANTEAFFGQGTRLTVV.